The clone carrying this T cell receptor (beta chain) was found once. Preparation of the TCRbeta library involved a method that used unique molecular identifiers. TCRdb processed the PCR reads anew with MiXCR; each CDR3 protein has one entry. The sample includes some 460,000 distinct CDR3 sequences, around 15% seen only once; the top ten take 25% to 30%. These data belong to a study of T-cell reconstitution after alpha-beta-depleted transplantation in children. V was cut by 1 base and J by 5 bases, with 11 bases left in between. CDR3 size: 14 residues. Per the germline V gene, CDR1 is SGHDN and CDR2 is FVKESK.

This TCR was recovered from a boy younger than two who had a stem cell transplant for Wiskott-Aldrich syndrome, so the T cells may come from the graft donor. The sample here was PBMCs, mostly from graft donor cells, taken 360 days after TCRalphabeta/CD19-depleted stem cell transplant. The rearrangement uses TRBV14 and TRBJ2-5; the D gene could be TRBD1 or TRBD2 (5 bases each). The CDR3 region has the DNA TGTGCCAGCAGCCAAGGGCTTTGGGGGGAGACCCAGTACTTC. Protein: CASSQGLWGETQYF. The full variable domain, completed using reference TRBV14 and TRBJ2-5, is EAGVTQFPSHSVIEKGQTVTLRCDPISGHDNLYWYRRVMGKEIKFLLHFVKESKQDESGMPNNRFLAERTGGTYSTLKVQPAELEDSGVYFCASSQGLWGETQYFGPGTRLLVL.